There are many counts of the clone carrying this T cell receptor (beta chain). The antigen is undetermined. This sample is part of a study of identical twins. Notes on the study in general: Rather than following the same donors, the conclusions depended on cross-sectional statistical analysis. Abundant cord blood beta clonotypes carried fewer insertions; memory repertoires showed none. Out-of-frame alpha sequences that twins shared showed excess low generation probability.

In TCRdb, the 5' RACE reads were re-called with MiXCR into one record per CDR3 protein. This sample has 100,000 or so distinct CDR3 sequences, with about 5.6% found just once. There are 11 residues in the CDR3. V was cut by 3 bases and J by 7 bases, with 9 bases left in between. CDR1 DFQATT and CDR2 SNEGSKA come from the germline V gene (reference sequence). Input material: memory T cells sorted from blood. This TCR came from a woman in her forties or fifties in good health. V usage is TRBV20-1 and J usage is TRBJ1-1; D is undetermined. The CDR3 nucleotides read TGCAGTGCTAGCCCGACGGATGAAGCTTTCTTT. Translated: CSASPTDEAFF.